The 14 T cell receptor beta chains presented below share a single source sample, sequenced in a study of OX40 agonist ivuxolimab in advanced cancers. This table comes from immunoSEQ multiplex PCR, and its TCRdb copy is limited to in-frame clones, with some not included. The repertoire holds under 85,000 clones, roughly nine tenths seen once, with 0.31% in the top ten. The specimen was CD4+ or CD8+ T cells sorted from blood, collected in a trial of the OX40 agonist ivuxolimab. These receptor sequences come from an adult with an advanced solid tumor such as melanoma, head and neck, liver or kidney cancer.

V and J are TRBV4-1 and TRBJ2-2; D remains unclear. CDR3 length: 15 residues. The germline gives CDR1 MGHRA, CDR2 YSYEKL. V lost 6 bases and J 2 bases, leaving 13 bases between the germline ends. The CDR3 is CASSPRIINTGELFF. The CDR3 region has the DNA TGCGCCAGCAGTCCCCGAATTATTAACACCGGGGAGCTGTTTTTT.

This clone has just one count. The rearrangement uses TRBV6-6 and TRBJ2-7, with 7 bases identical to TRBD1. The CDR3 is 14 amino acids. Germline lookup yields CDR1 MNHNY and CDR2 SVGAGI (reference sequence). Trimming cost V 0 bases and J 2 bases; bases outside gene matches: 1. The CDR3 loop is CASSYSGQPYEQYF. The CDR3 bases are TGTGCCAGCAGTTACTCGGGACAGCCCTACGAGCAGTACTTC.

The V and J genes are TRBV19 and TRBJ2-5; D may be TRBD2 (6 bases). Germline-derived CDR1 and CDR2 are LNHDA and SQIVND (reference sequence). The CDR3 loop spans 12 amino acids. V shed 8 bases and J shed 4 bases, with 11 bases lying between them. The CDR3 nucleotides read TGTGCCAGTCGGCGGGATAGAGAGACCCAGTACTTC. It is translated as CASRRDRETQYF. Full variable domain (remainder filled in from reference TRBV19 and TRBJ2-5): DGGITQSPKYLFRKEGQNVTLSCEQNLNHDAMYWYRQDPGQGLRLIYYSQIVNDFQKGDIAEGYSVSREKKESFPLTVTSAQKNPTAFYLCASRRDRETQYFGPGTRLLVL.

The chain's CDR3 is CASSISTGELFF. The CDR3 bases are TGTGCCAGTAGTATAAGCACCGGGGAGCTGTTTTTT. This sequence joins TRBV19 and TRBJ2-2; D is unclear. The CDR3 runs 12 residues. V lost 2 bases and J 4 bases, leaving 2 bases between the germline ends. Germline V gene lookup returns CDR1 LNHDA and CDR2 SQIVND (reference sequence).

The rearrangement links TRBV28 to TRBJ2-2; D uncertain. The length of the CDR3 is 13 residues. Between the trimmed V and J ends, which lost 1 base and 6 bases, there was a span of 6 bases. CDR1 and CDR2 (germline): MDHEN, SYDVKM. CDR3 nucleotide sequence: TGTGCCAGCAGTTTATTAGGTCCCGGGGAGCTGTTTTTT. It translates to CASSLLGPGELFF.

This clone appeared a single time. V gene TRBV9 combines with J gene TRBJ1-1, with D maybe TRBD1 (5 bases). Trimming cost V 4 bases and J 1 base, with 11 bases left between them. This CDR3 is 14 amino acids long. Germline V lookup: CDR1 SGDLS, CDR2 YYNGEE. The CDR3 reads CASSPRTRNTEAFF. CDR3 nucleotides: TGTGCCAGCAGCCCCCGGACAAGGAACACTGAAGCTTTCTTT.

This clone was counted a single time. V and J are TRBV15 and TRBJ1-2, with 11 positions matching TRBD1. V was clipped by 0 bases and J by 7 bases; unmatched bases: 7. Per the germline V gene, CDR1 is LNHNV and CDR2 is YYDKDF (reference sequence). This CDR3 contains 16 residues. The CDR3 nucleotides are TGTGCCACCAGCAGAGATGTGGGACAGGGGGATTCTGGCTACACCTTC. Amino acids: CATSRDVGQGDSGYTF.

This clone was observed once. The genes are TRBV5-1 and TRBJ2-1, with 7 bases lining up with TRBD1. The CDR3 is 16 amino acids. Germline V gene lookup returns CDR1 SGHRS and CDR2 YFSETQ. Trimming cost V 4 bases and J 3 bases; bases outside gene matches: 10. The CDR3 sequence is CASSRGTGTDYNEQFF. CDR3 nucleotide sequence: TGCGCCAGCAGCCGCGGAACCGGGACAGACTACAATGAGCAGTTCTTC.

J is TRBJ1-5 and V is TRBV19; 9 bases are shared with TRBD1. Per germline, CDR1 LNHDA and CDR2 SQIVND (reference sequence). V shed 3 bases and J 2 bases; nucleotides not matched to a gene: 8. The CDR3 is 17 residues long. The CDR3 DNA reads TGTGCCAGTAGTATCCTCGGCGGGACAGGGCGCAATCAGCCCCAGCATTTT. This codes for CASSILGGTGRNQPQHF. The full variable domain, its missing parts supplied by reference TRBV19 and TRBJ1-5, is DGGITQSPKYLFRKEGQNVTLSCEQNLNHDAMYWYRQDPGQGLRLIYYSQIVNDFQKGDIAEGYSVSREKKESFPLTVTSAQKNPTAFYLCASSILGGTGRNQPQHFGDGTRLSIL.

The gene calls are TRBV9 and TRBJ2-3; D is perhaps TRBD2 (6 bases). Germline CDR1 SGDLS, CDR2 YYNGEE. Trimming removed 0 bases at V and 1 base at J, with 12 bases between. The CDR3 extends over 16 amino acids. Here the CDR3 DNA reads TGTGCCAGCAGCGTAGCAGGCAAGCGGGGCACAGATACGCAGTATTTT. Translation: CASSVAGKRGTDTQYF. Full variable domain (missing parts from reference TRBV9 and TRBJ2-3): DSGVTQTPKHLITATGQRVTLRCSPRSGDLSVYWYQQSLDQGLQFLIQYYNGEERAKGNILERFSAQQFPDLHSELNLSSLELGDSALYFCASSVAGKRGTDTQYFGPGTRLTVL.

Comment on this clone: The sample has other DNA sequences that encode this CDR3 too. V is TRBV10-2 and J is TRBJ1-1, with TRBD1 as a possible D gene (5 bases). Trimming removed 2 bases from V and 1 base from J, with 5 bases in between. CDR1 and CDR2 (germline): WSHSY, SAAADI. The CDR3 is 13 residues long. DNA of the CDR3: TGCGCCAGCAGTGAGGGGGGGAACACTGAAGCTTTCTTT. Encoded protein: CASSEGGNTEAFF.

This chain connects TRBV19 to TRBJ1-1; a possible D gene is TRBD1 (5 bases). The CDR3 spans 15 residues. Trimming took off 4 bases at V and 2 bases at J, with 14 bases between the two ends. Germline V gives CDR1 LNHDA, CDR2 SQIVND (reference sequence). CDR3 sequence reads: CASSRKRDPNTEAFF. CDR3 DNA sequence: TGTGCCAGTAGTAGGAAGCGGGACCCAAACACTGAAGCTTTCTTT.

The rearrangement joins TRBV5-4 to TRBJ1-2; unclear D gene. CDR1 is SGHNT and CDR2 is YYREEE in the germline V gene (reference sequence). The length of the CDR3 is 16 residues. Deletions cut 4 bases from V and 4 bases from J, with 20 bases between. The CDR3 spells CASSSLRVGQSYGYTF. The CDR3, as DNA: TGTGCCAGCAGCAGCTTAAGGGTAGGGCAGTCCTATGGCTACACCTTC.

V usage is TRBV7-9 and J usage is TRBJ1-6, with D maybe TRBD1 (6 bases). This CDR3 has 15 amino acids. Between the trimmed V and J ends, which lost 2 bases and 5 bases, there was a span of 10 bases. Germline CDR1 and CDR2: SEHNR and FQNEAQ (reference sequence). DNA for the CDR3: TGTGCCAGCAGCTTACAGCGGACAGATAATTCACCCCTCCACTTT. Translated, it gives CASSLQRTDNSPLHF. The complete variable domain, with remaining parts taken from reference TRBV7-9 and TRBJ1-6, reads DTGVSQNPRHKITKRGQNVTFRCDPISEHNRLYWYRQTLGQGPEFLTYFQNEAQLEKSRLLSDRFSAERPKGSFSTLEIQRTEQGDSAMYLCASSLQRTDNSPLHFGNGTRLTVT.